This is a list of T cell receptor beta chains from one sample in a study of T cell changes during pregnancy in multiple sclerosis. Data came from immunoSEQ multiplex PCR; TCRdb stores just in-frame clones and leaves some out. The sample holds approximately 100,000 clones; about nine tenths are singletons and the top ten take around 3.2%. Source: peripheral blood, taken in the second trimester of pregnancy. These receptors were taken from a female donor with multiple sclerosis, enrolled in a pregnancy study. CDR3s include the opening cysteine and the closing phenylalanine or tryptophan. A D gene is named only where the DNA matches it firmly. Rows give clone size only sometimes, using once, few, many, or a class for an expanded clone.

J gene | D gene | clone size | V gene | CDR3 DNA | CDR3 protein
TRBJ2-7 | TRBD1 | - | TRBV7-8 | TGTGCCAGCAGCTTAGATGGGACAGGGGGCGGCGAGCAGTACTTC | CASSLDGTGGGEQYF
TRBJ2-7 | TRBD1 | - | TRBV6-6 | TGTGCCAGCAGAGCATCCGGGACAGGGGCCCACGAGCAGTACTTC | CASRASGTGAHEQYF
TRBJ1-5 | - | - | TRBV5-4 | TGTGCCAGCAGCTTGGGTGGTGGGGCAGGACCTAATCAGCCCCAGCATTTT | CASSLGGGAGPNQPQHF
TRBJ2-7 | TRBD2 | once | TRBV7-9 | TGTGCCTCGTCGACTAGCGGGATTGGCGAGCAGTACTTC | CASSTSGIGEQYF
TRBJ1-1 | - | few | TRBV7-8 | TGTGCCAGCAGCTTGATTCGCGGGAACACTGAAGCTTTCTTT | CASSLIRGNTEAFF
TRBJ2-1 | TRBD2 | - | TRBV30 | TGTGCCTGGAGTGTACAGGCTAGCGGGATCAATGAGCAGTTCTTC | CAWSVQASGINEQFF
TRBJ2-7 | - | - | TRBV5-1 | TGCGCCAGCAGCTTGAAATCCCAGGGGAGACCCTACGAGCAGTACTTC | CASSLKSQGRPYEQYF
TRBJ1-2 | TRBD1 | once | TRBV6-1 | TGTGCCACGAAATCAGACAGGGGGAGTTCCTATGGCTACACCTTC | CATKSDRGSSYGYTF
TRBJ2-2 | - | - | TRBV28 | TGTGCCAGCAGTTTTATTTACGGGAAGACCGGGGAGCTGTTTTTT | CASSFIYGKTGELFF
TRBJ2-7 | TRBD1 | - | TRBV7-2 | TGTGCCAGCAGCTTATTTCCGGACAGGGGAATTTACGAGCAGTACTTC | CASSLFPDRGIYEQYF
TRBJ2-1 | TRBD2 | - | TRBV5-4 | TGTGCCAGCAGCTCCTGGACTAGCGCCTCAGGGGAGCAGTTCTTC | CASSSWTSASGEQFF
TRBJ2-1 | TRBD2 | - | TRBV5-4 | TGTGCCAGCAGCTGGAGCGGGAGGAGCTCCTACAATGAGCAGTTCTTC | CASSWSGRSSYNEQFF
TRBJ2-7 | - | few | TRBV6-1 | TGTGCCAGCACCCACGCTACAGGAGACTACGAGCAGTACTTC | CASTHATGDYEQYF
TRBJ1-1 | - | - | TRBV7-8 | TGTGCCAGCAGCTTAAACGGGGGGGTGAACACTGAAGCTTTCTTT | CASSLNGGVNTEAFF
TRBJ2-1 | TRBD2 | - | TRBV27 | TGTGCCAGCGCAATGAGCGGGAGGGGGTACAATGAGCAGTTCTTC | CASAMSGRGYNEQFF
TRBJ2-2 | - | - | TRBV27 | TGTGCCAGCAGTTTAGGGTTCAGGGGTAACACCGGGGAGCTGTTTTTT | CASSLGFRGNTGELFF
TRBJ2-7 | - | - | TRBV6-1 | TGTGCCAGCAGTAGGGGCGACGAGCAGTACTTC | CASSRGDEQYF
TRBJ2-3 | - | - | TRBV6-1 | TGTGCCAGCAGTGGAGCCCGGGGGAGCCTACCCACAGATACGCAGTATTTT | CASSGARGSLPTDTQYF
TRBJ1-2 | TRBD1 | - | TRBV5-1 | TGCGCCAGCAGCTTAACTCCGGGACAGGGAGTCTATGGCTACACCTTC | CASSLTPGQGVYGYTF
TRBJ2-1 | - | - | TRBV7-2 | TGTGCCAGCAGCTTTCGTCTAGTTTGGGATGAGCAGTTCTTC | CASSFRLVWDEQFF
TRBJ2-1 | TRBD2 | once | TRBV4-1 | TGCGCCAGCAGCCAGGGGACTAGCGGGGGCTACAATGAGCAGTTCTTC | CASSQGTSGGYNEQFF
TRBJ1-5 | - | - | TRBV7-9 | TGTGCCAGCAGCTCAGGGGTGCAGGGGAGGGATAGCAATCAGCCCCAGCATTTT | CASSSGVQGRDSNQPQHF
TRBJ2-5 | - | - | TRBV19 | TGTGCCAGTAGTTCGAGAAGCGGTCTACAAGAGACCCAGTACTTC | CASSSRSGLQETQYF
TRBJ2-1 | TRBD1 | - | TRBV10-3 | TGTGCCATCAACGACAGGGGGCTTTACAATGAGCAGTTCTTC | CAINDRGLYNEQFF
TRBJ2-3 | - | - | TRBV29-1 | TGCAGCGTTGAAGATCTTAACACAGATACGCAGTATTTT | CSVEDLNTDTQYF
TRBJ2-2 | - | - | TRBV7-9 | TGTGCCAGCAGCTCGGAGACAGGTCCCCCCGGGGAGCTGTTTTTT | CASSSETGPPGELFF
TRBJ2-1 | TRBD2 | - | TRBV5-1 | TGCGCCAGCAGCAAAGAGGGACTAGCGGGAAGCAATGAGCAGTTCTTC | CASSKEGLAGSNEQFF
TRBJ1-5 | - | - | TRBV6-6 | TGTGCCAGCATCATCGACAGTAGCAATCAGCCCCAGCATTTT | CASIIDSSNQPQHF
TRBJ2-3 | - | - | TRBV5-1 | TGCGCCAGCAGCCCCTTGGGGCCGCGGGATACGCAGTATTTT | CASSPLGPRDTQYF
TRBJ1-1 | - | - | TRBV11-1 | TGTGCCAGCAGCATAGGACAGTTGAACACTGAAGCTTTCTTT | CASSIGQLNTEAFF
TRBJ1-2 | TRBD1 | - | TRBV5-1 | TGCGCCAGCAGCTTGGAAGGCAGGGGGTCTCATGGCTACACCTTC | CASSLEGRGSHGYTF
TRBJ2-6 | TRBD2 | - | TRBV5-8 | TGTGCCAGCAGCCCCGAGGGGCTAGCGGGAGTAAGCTCTGGGGCCAACGTCCTGACTTTC | CASSPEGLAGVSSGANVLTF
TRBJ2-3 | TRBD1 | - | TRBV2 | TGTGCCAGCAGTGAACGGGGGCGGACAGGGGGAGGAGATACGCAGTATTTT | CASSERGRTGGGDTQYF
TRBJ2-7 | - | - | TRBV7-8 | TGTGCCAGCAGCTTAGCGCAGGGCGAGCAGTACTTC | CASSLAQGEQYF
TRBJ1-3 | TRBD1 | - | TRBV28 | TGTGCCAGCAGTCCAGCAGGGGGCTCTGGAAACACCATATATTTT | CASSPAGGSGNTIYF
TRBJ2-1 | - | - | TRBV7-3 | TGTGCCAGCAGCTTAACCCCGGGAGCAATAGATGAGCAGTTCTTC | CASSLTPGAIDEQFF
TRBJ2-7 | TRBD2 | - | TRBV19 | TGTGCCAGTGCTCAAGCGGGAGGAGCCTACGAGCAGTACTTC | CASAQAGGAYEQYF
TRBJ2-5 | - | - | TRBV7-9 | TGTGCCAGCAGCTTCGAGAGGGAGACCCAGTACTTC | CASSFERETQYF
TRBJ2-7 | - | - | TRBV15 | TGTGCCACCAGCAGAGAAGGTGGGGGAGGCTACGAGCAGTACTTC | CATSREGGGGYEQYF
TRBJ1-2 | TRBD1 | - | TRBV19 | TGTGCCAGTAGTGCTGGGACAGGGGTAGGTGGCTATGGCTACACCTTC | CASSAGTGVGGYGYTF
TRBJ2-5 | - | - | TRBV6-5 | TGTGCCAGCAGACTACCGACAGACGTGATGCAGTACTTC | CASRLPTDVMQYF
TRBJ2-3 | - | once | TRBV15 | TGTGCCACCAGCCCGGGGTGGGCCGGGGGCACAGATACGCAGTATTTT | CATSPGWAGGTDTQYF
TRBJ1-5 | - | - | TRBV2 | TGTGCCAGCAGCGAGACGGGGGGGCCGAGCAATCAGCCCCAGCATTTT | CASSETGGPSNQPQHF
TRBJ1-1 | - | - | TRBV7-7 | TGTGCTAGCAGCCGGCTTCGGAGCACTGAAGCTTTCTTT | CASSRLRSTEAFF
TRBJ2-2 | - | - | TRBV5-4 | TGTGCCAGCAGCTTGGAGCGGCCCACCGGGGAGCTGTTTTTT | CASSLERPTGELFF
TRBJ2-7 | - | - | TRBV28 | TGTGCCAGCAGTCCCGGGGGACCAAGCTCCTACGAGCAGTACTTC | CASSPGGPSSYEQYF
TRBJ2-7 | TRBD1 | - | TRBV25-1 | TGTGCCAGCAGGGGGACAGGTTCCTACGAGCAGTACTTC | CASRGTGSYEQYF
TRBJ2-7 | TRBD2 | - | TRBV6-1 | TGTGCCAGTAATAGCGGGACCGGATCCTACGAGCAGTACTTC | CASNSGTGSYEQYF
TRBJ2-2 | TRBD2 | - | TRBV7-9 | TGTGCCAGCAGCTTAGAGGGACTAGCCGGGGAGCTGTTTTTT | CASSLEGLAGELFF
TRBJ2-3 | - | - | TRBV5-6 | TGTGCCACCAAAGTAGGACTGTACACAGATACGCAGTATTTT | CATKVGLYTDTQYF